This TCR beta chain was documented in a study of early T cells in non-severe SARS-CoV-2 infection (dated by TCRdb to the early 2020s). The study in broad terms: TCR sequencing used bulk RNA from unsorted whole blood, so alpha and beta chains could not be paired. Broader findings and caveats from the paper: VDJdb matching was skewed toward anti-spike CD8 responses, so virus-specific expansions were likely underestimated and private and CD4 specificities were missed.

After removal of 6 bases from V and 3 bases from J, the junction retains 4 bases not matched to a gene. Taken from cysteine to phenylalanine, the CDR3 has 14 residues. Just the 42-base CDR3 DNA is kept, in frame starting at base 1. Set within a cohort of healthcare workers in London, UK, this nested case-control study involved weekly PCR testing of nasopharyngeal swabs along with blood sampling. Healthcare workers were recruited during the week of the UK lockdown, between 23 and 31 March 2020, and followed weekly for up to about 15 weeks. The method was 5' RACE. The sample was run on a NextSeq 500. Unique molecular identifiers were attached to individual cDNA molecules in the TCR library protocol so that sequencing error and PCR bias could be corrected. Sequencing covered both TCR alpha and beta chains, and within each sample the abundances of alpha and beta sequences were tightly co-correlated. Processing in the source paper ran as follows. Decombinator V4 was used to perform V gene, J gene and CDR3 annotation of TCR sequences. TCRs were defined as expanded if a significant change between any two time points was detected under a Poisson model with p below 0.0001. Abundances of TCRs were expressed as counts per million after normalisation to the total number of TCRs sequenced in each sample. TRAV1-2 paired with TRAJ12, TRAJ20 or TRAJ33 defined MAIT TCRs, while TRAV10 paired with TRAJ18 defined iNKT TCRs. VDJdb, accessed 1 November 2021, was searched for CMV, EBV and SARS-CoV-2 annotated TCRs, excluding TCRs annotated for multiple antigens. In-frame beta chains were kept once TCRdb had trimmed the public reads at Q25 with fastp and called clones with MiXCR. Rows matching on CDR3 protein sequence are summarized as one entry with the most common DNA and genes. TCRdb, rather than the study authors, made the V and J calls. This sample is represented by 50,000 or so distinct CDR3 sequences; approximately 13% of them were singletons. The ten largest clones take up about a tenth of the sample.

This clonotype was seen more than once but under ten times. Its antigen remains undetermined. Base quality data are lacking; no much larger clone is found one base away. Sample: whole blood. This sequence originates from an adult who was a healthcare worker with PCR-confirmed SARS-CoV-2 infection or an uninfected control (not recorded which). The V gene is TRBV12-3 or TRBV12-4 and the J gene is TRBJ1-1, with TRBD1 matching 10 junction bases. Read as DNA, the sequence is TGTGCCAGCAGCCTGGGACAGGGGTACACTGAAGCTTTCTTT. It translates to CASSLGQGYTEAFF.